The clone carrying this T cell receptor beta chain was observed at least ten times. This record comes from a study of T-cell reconstitution after alpha-beta-depleted transplantation in children. Trimming removed 6 bases at V and 7 bases at J, with 13 bases between. Germline CDR1 and CDR2: MDHEN and SYDVKM. The CDR3 length is 13 residues. For TCRbeta, the library was prepared with unique molecular identifiers. TCRdb passed the PCR reads through MiXCR, listing each CDR3 protein once. Seen here are over 200,000 distinct CDR3 sequences, approximately 10% observed once, and the top ten hold 28%. Sequenced material: PBMCs, taken before TCRalphabeta/CD19-depleted stem cell transplant. The genes are TRBV28 and TRBJ2-1; D call uncertain. The sequence was obtained from a child less than two years old with acute myeloid leukemia, due to receive a stem cell transplant. The CDR3 DNA reads as TGTGCCAGCAGGGCGAACGTGAGAAATGAGCAGTTCTTC. Its protein is CASRANVRNEQFF.